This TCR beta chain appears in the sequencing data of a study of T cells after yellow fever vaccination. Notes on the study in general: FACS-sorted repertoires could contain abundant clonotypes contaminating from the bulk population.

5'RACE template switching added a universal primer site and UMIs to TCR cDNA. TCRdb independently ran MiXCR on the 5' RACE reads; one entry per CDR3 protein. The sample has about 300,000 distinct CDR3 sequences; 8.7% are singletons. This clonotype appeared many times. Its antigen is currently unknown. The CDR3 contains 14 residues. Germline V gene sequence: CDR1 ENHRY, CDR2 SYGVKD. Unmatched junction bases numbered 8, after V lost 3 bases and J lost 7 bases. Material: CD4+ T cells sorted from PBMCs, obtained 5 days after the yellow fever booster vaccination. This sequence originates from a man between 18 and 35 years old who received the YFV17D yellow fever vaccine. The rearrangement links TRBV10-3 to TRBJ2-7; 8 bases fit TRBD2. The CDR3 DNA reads TGTGCCATCAGTGAAGGTGGACTAGCCGGTGAGCAGTACGTC. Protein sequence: CAISEGGLAGEQYV.